Given below is one TCR beta chain in context. Its antigen is not identified. The PCR contained 60 Vbeta and 13 Jbeta primers. Assay used: immunoSEQ multiplex PCR; TCRdb lists only in-frame clones, some missing. The sample includes 150,000 to 200,000 clones, around four fifths of them seen just once. Per the germline V gene, CDR1 is WSHSY and CDR2 is SAAADI. This CDR3 has 15 amino acids. The V end was cut by 7 bases, the J end by 4 bases, with 16 bases between. As for the donors, each was a healthy bone marrow donor. These data are taken from a study of cytomegalovirus exposure and HLA in healthy donors. Study-wide points: In an earlier analysis, productive rearrangement rates for most beta V segments clustered near 87% or 30%.

The TCR originated in a girl aged 2 to 10 in good health and CMV-seropositive. The chain couples TRBV10-2 to TRBJ2-2; tentative D call: TRBD2 (6 bases). Sequenced sample: PBMCs. The CDR3 DNA follows: TGCGCCAGCACTAAAGGGACTCCACGCACCGGGGAGCTGTTTTTT. This codes for CASTKGTPRTGELFF.